Following are 9 T cell receptor beta chains from one sample sequenced in a study of shared clonotypes between healthy human individuals. Generated by immunoSEQ multiplex PCR, the TCRdb table keeps only in-frame clones and is missing some. The data hold over a million clones, with about 96% observed a single time. Sequenced material: naive CD4+ T cells sorted from blood. Documented subset: CD45RA+ positively selected. These receptors came from a man between 25 and 39 years old in good health.

The CDR3 is CASSETLTDTQYF. The CDR3 DNA reads TGTGCCAGCAGTGAAACACTCACAGATACGCAGTATTTT. The chain links TRBV6-1 to TRBJ2-3; D is ambiguous. The CDR3 extends over 13 amino acids. The V gene lost 2 bases and the J gene lost 2 bases, with 5 bases spanning the gap. Germline CDR1 is MNHNS and CDR2 is SASEGT.

The chain combines TRBV7-3 with TRBJ2-7; 13 bases map to TRBD2. This CDR3 comprises 15 residues. Germline CDR1 is SGHTA and CDR2 is FQGTGA. The V and J ends lost 5 bases and 7 bases, in that order; junction bases with no gene match: 8. The DNA of the CDR3 is TGTGCCAGCAGCAATAGACTAGCGGGAGGTCAAGAGCAGTACTTC. It translates to CASSNRLAGGQEQYF.

The rearrangement joins TRBV6-7 to TRBJ2-1; possible D gene TRBD2, 6 bases. TRBV6-7 is noted as an ORF with a role that remains uncertain. This CDR3 is 18 amino acids long. Trimming pared 0 bases from V and 0 bases from J, leaving 15 bases between. The CDR3: CASSYSRIADLSYNEQFF. In DNA form, the CDR3 reads TGTGCCAGCAGTTACTCGAGGATAGCGGACCTCTCCTACAATGAGCAGTTCTTC.

The gene calls are TRBV6-5 and TRBJ1-2; D is ambiguous. This CDR3 comprises 15 residues. Germline CDR1 reads MNHEY; CDR2 reads SVGAGI. V shed 6 bases and J shed 6 bases, with 20 bases lying between them. The CDR3 loop is CASRNAGSKGHGYTF. The CDR3, as DNA: TGTGCCAGCAGAAACGCCGGGAGTAAAGGTCATGGCTACACCTTC.

This clone was recorded a few times. The chain combines TRBV9 with TRBJ2-1; TRBD2 aligns across 8 bases. The germline CDR1 and CDR2 sequences are SGDLS and YYNGEE. After removal of 1 base from V and 2 bases from J, the junction contained 5 bases not matched to a gene. This CDR3 has 16 amino acids. The CDR3 nucleotides read TGTGCCAGCAGCGTATTAACGGGAGGGACCTACAATGAGCAGTTCTTC. This gives the protein CASSVLTGGTYNEQFF.

This chain uses TRBV7-9 with TRBJ1-4; 7 nucleotides align to TRBD1. With V trimmed by 6 bases and J by 5 bases, 9 bases remained unmatched. The CDR3 length is 15 residues. Germline CDR1 is SEHNR and CDR2 is FQNEAQ (reference sequence). The CDR3 coding sequence is TGTGCCAGCAGTACCGGGGGACAGCAAAATGAAAAACTGTTTTTT. As protein: CASSTGGQQNEKLFF.

V and J are TRBV28 and TRBJ2-7; D assignment may be TRBD1 or TRBD2 (5 bases each). This CDR3 has 14 residues. The V gene lost 8 bases and the J gene lost 3 bases, with 17 bases spanning the gap. Per germline, CDR1 MDHEN and CDR2 SYDVKM. The CDR3 protein is CASHLRGAGYEQYF. DNA of the CDR3: TGTGCCAGCCATCTACGGGGCGCGGGCTACGAGCAGTACTTC.

V and J are TRBV15 and TRBJ2-1; perhaps TRBD2 as D (6 bases). V gave up 1 base and J gave up 15 bases, with 16 bases separating them. The germline V gene has CDR1 LNHNV and CDR2 YYDKDF (reference sequence). This CDR3 is 13 amino acids long. CDR3 DNA: TGTGCCACCAGCAGAGGAATTGGGGCGGGGTCGTTCTTC. This gives the protein CATSRGIGAGSFF.

Regarding this clone: At the DNA level, this CDR3 is encoded by other sequences in the same sample as well. The V gene is TRBV14, the J gene TRBJ2-7, with 11 bases lining up with TRBD2. The CDR3 runs to 15 residues. V lost 1 base and J lost 3; bases outside the gene matches: 2. From germline, CDR1 is SGHDN and CDR2 FVKESK. The CDR3: CASSQGLAGLYEQYF. The CDR3, as DNA: TGTGCCAGCAGCCAAGGACTAGCGGGACTCTACGAGCAGTACTTC.